This T cell receptor beta chain originates from a study of T cells in women clearing cervical HPV infection. Study results and caveats: TRBV6-7 relative abundance averaged roughly 0.1% in cases and roughly 0.17% in controls. CIN3+ cases had significantly higher TCR repertoire richness than controls, but evenness did not differ.

Concerning this clone: No antigen is known for it. The read falls 3 residues short of the CDR3 end, and the missing part is taken from the germline J gene.

TCR beta CDR3 amplified by multiplex PCR from roughly 1,100 ng genomic DNA. Here immunoSEQ multiplex PCR was the method, and the copy in TCRdb shows in-frame clones only, minus some. This listing includes about 35,000 clones. HPV was found by MY09/MY11 PCR and dot-blot genotyping. Trimming removed 9 bases from V and 6 bases from J; junction bases left unmatched: 14. Germline CDR1 and CDR2: SGHDN and FVKESK. CDR3 size: 17 residues. The sequence derives from a woman between 18 and 75 years old with a cervical HPV16 infection that either progressed to CIN3+ or cleared (not recorded which). The sequencing sample was made of blood buffy coat. The chain is built from TRBV14 and TRBJ2-3; 14 nucleotides agree with TRBD2. The CDR3 is CASLPGLAGEIPDTQYF. CDR3 DNA (partial): TGTGCCAGTCTCCCGGGACTAGCGGGAGAAATTCCCGATACG.